The T cell receptor beta chain under discussion was sequenced for a study of blood T cells in healthy people across ages. The authors ran a second PCR of 7 to 11 cycles using a sample-barcoded 5' primer and a J-beta primer mix. Every single cDNA molecule received a tag from a template-switch adaptor with 12 random nucleotides. TCRdb re-derived calls from the 5' RACE reads in MiXCR, one entry per CDR3 protein. Of 1.5 million to 2 million distinct CDR3 sequences listed, 40% to 55% are singletons. This CDR3 is 15 amino acids long. Germline V gene data show CDR1 as MGHRA and CDR2 as YSYEKL. Trimming cost V 3 bases and J 5 bases; bases outside gene matches: 8. In the case of this clonotype: Its antigen is still unknown.

Study results and limitations: The study found more naive CD4+ cells and higher diversity in long-lived than aged donors.

Sequenced: blood. The clonotype originates from a woman in her thirties or forties in good health. The chain links TRBV4-1 to TRBJ2-5, with 8 bases aligning to TRBD1. As DNA, the CDR3 is TGCGCCAGCAGCCATCCCGACAGGGGAGGTGAGACCCAGTACTTC. Translation gives CASSHPDRGGETQYF.